A single sample is the source of the 12 T cell receptor beta chains below, sequenced in a study of T-cell memory formation after mild COVID-19. TCRdb reanalysed the 5' RACE reads using MiXCR and keeps one entry per CDR3 protein. The sample lists approximately 230,000 distinct CDR3 sequences; 15% to 20% were seen once. The sequenced sample was PBMCs or a T cell subset sorted from them (not recorded which). Source of these receptors: a man between 18 and 29 years old who had mild COVID-19 (a few samples of this study predate the infection). Cell type and time point are not known.

The V gene is TRBV7-2, the J gene TRBJ2-3, with D perhaps matching TRBD2 (5 bases). The V gene lost 5 bases and the J gene lost 6 bases, with 12 bases spanning the gap. The CDR3 spans 13 residues. Germline loops: CDR1 SGHTA, CDR2 FQGNSA. CDR3 sequence (DNA): TGTGCCAGCAGCCGGGGAGAAAGGGATACGCAGTATTTT. As protein: CASSRGERDTQYF.

CDR3 nucleotides: TGTGCCAGCAGGAGAGGGAAGGGGAGGGTGATCTATGGCTACACCTTC. It codes for CASRRGKGRVIYGYTF. The chain joins TRBV6-2 or TRBV6-3 to TRBJ1-2; D perhaps matches TRBD1 (5 bases). Trimming left V 6 bases short and J 4 bases short, with 21 bases between. This CDR3 is 16 amino acids long. The germline V gene has CDR1 MNHEY and CDR2 SVGEGT.

V and J are TRBV20-1 and TRBJ2-2; D is possibly TRBD2 (6 bases). Trimming took 2 bases from V and 11 from J, leaving 15 bases between them. Germline V CDR1 and CDR2: DFQATT, SNEGSKA (reference sequence). The CDR3 is 13 residues long. CDR3 nucleotide sequence: TGCAGTGCTAGAACTTTACTAGCTGGTGAGCTGTTTTTT. Its translation: CSARTLLAGELFF.

This clonotype was seen only a few times. This sequence joins TRBV15 and TRBJ2-7; 12 positions match TRBD1. The CDR3 length is 17 residues. The trim removed 0 bases at V and 5 bases at J, leaving 8 bases unmatched. Germline V gene lookup returns CDR1 LNHNV and CDR2 YYDKDF (reference sequence). CDR3 nucleotides: TGTGCCACCAGCAGAGATGGGGGACAGGGGGCGCTTAACGAGCAGTACGTC. Protein product: CATSRDGGQGALNEQYV.

This clonotype was detected a few times. The chain recombines TRBV24-1 with TRBJ2-3; 9 bases match TRBD2. The germline CDR1 and CDR2 sequences are KGHDR and SFDVKD. The CDR3 is 20 residues long. Germline trimming cut 1 base from V and 0 bases from J; bases unmatched to any gene: 13. The CDR3 DNA reads TGTGCCACCAGTGATTTCGGCCTAGCGGGGCGAAAGTCTAGCACAGATACGCAGTATTTT. This encodes CATSDFGLAGRKSSTDTQYF.

The chain carries TRBV20-1 and TRBJ1-2, with 11 bases that match TRBD1. The CDR3 covers 15 residues. Germline values: CDR1 DFQATT, CDR2 SNEGSKA (reference sequence). After removal of 6 bases from V and 3 bases from J, the junction contained 9 bases not matched to a gene. Here the CDR3 reads CSANGGQGAYYGYTF. The CDR3 DNA is TGCAGTGCCAATGGAGGACAGGGGGCATACTATGGCTACACCTTC.

The chain joins TRBV12-3 or TRBV12-4 to TRBJ2-7, with a possible D match to TRBD2 (6 bases). The CDR3 sequence is 12 residues long. V lost 8 bases and J 9 bases, leaving 17 bases between the germline ends. CDR3 sequence reads: CASGTDLRGQYF. The CDR3 DNA follows: TGTGCCAGCGGGACTGATCTACGAGGGCAGTACTTC.

J is TRBJ2-5 and V is TRBV2, with no clear D. V lost 5 bases to trimming and J lost 5 bases, with 12 bases between them. CDR1 SNHLY and CDR2 FYNNEI come from the germline V gene. This CDR3 spans 13 amino acids. The CDR3 bases are TGTGCCAGCAGTCCTGACGCCGGGGAGACCCAGTACTTC. Amino acid sequence: CASSPDAGETQYF.

The chain carries TRBV6-5 and TRBJ1-5; D possibly corresponds to TRBD1 (6 bases). CDR1 and CDR2 from the germline V gene are MNHEY and SVGAGI. Trimming took 9 bases from V and 6 from J, leaving 15 bases between them. This CDR3 has 13 amino acids. CDR3 coding DNA: TGTGCCAGTCGAGGGGGAGGGGCTCAGCCCCAGCATTTT. Encoded protein: CASRGGGAQPQHF.

In its sample, this clonotype was seen a few times. CDR3 sequence reads: CSVSWGLDGNQPQHF. The CDR3 coding sequence is TGCAGCGTTTCATGGGGATTAGATGGCAATCAGCCCCAGCATTTT. The V call is TRBV29-1, the J call TRBJ1-5; D is ambiguous. The CDR3 extends over 15 amino acids. Trimming removed 5 bases at V and 2 bases at J, with 16 bases between. Germline loops: CDR1 SQVTM, CDR2 ANQGSEA. Combining the CDR3 with reference TRBV29-1 and TRBJ1-5 gives the whole variable domain SAVISQKPSRDICQRGTSLTIQCQVDSQVTMMFWYRQQPGQSLTLIATANQGSEATYESGFVIDKFPISRPNLTFSTLTVSNMSPEDSSIYLCSVSWGLDGNQPQHFGDGTRLSIL.

This clonotype turned up a few times. The chain links TRBV2 to TRBJ2-3, with D perhaps matching TRBD2 (5 bases). Trimming pared 9 bases from V and 1 base from J, leaving 14 bases between. Per the germline V gene, CDR1 is SNHLY and CDR2 is FYNNEI. This CDR3 comprises 14 residues. The CDR3 loop is CASAGPGGTDTQYF. In DNA form, the CDR3 reads TGTGCCAGTGCGGGCCCCGGGGGCACAGATACGCAGTATTTT.

This sequence joins TRBV5-1 and TRBJ2-2; D call uncertain. The germline V and J ends were trimmed by 7 bases and 2 bases, with 9 bases remaining between them. CDR1 SGHRS and CDR2 YFSETQ come from the germline V gene. This CDR3 is 13 amino acids long. Written as DNA, the CDR3 is TGCGCCAGCCATACGGGCAACACCGGGGAGCTGTTTTTT. This gives the protein CASHTGNTGELFF.